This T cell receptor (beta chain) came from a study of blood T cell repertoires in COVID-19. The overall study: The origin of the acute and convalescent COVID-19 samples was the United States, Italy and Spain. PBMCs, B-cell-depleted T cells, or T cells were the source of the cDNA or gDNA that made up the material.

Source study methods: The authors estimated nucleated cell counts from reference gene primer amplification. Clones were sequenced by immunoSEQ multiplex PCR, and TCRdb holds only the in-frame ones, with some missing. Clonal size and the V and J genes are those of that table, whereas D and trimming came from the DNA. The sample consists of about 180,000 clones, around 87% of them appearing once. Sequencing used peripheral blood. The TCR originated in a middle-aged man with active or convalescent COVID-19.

The chain's CDR3 is CASSYTNTEAFF. DNA of the CDR3: TGTGCCAGCAGTTATACAAACACTGAAGCTTTCTTT. J is TRBJ1-1 and V is TRBV6-5, with D hard to call. V shed 3 bases and J shed 2 bases, with 4 bases lying between them. Germline V gene sequence: CDR1 MNHEY, CDR2 SVGAGI. This CDR3 comprises 12 residues.